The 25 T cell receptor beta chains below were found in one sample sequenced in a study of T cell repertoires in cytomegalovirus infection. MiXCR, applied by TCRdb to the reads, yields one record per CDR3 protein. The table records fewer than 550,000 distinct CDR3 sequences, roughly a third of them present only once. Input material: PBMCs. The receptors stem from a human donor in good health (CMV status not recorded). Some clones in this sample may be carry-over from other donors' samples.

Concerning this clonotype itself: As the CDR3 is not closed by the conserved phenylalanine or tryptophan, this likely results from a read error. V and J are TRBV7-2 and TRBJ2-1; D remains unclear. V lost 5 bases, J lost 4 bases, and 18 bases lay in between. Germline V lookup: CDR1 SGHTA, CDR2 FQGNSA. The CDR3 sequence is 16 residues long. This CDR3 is CASSRRTARGYNEQFL. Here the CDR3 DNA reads TGTGCCAGCAGCCGCAGGACCGCCCGTGGGTACAATGAGCAGTTCTTA.

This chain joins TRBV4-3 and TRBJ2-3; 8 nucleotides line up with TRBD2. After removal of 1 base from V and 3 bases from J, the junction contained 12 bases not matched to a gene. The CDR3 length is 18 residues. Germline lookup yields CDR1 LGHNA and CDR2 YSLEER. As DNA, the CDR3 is TGCGCCAGCAGCCAAGCCGTCTACCAGCGGGGGTTAACAGATACGCAGTATTTT. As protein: CASSQAVYQRGLTDTQYF.

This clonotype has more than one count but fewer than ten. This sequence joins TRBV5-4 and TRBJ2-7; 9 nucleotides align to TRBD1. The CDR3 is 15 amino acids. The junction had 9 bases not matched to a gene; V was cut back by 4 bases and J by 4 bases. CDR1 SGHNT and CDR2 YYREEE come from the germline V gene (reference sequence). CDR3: CASSRRDRDIYEQYF. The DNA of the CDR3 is TGTGCCAGCAGCCGAAGGGACAGGGATATATACGAGCAGTACTTC. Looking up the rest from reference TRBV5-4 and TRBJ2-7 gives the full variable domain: ETGVTQSPTHLIKTRGQQVTLRCSSQSGHNTVSWYQQALGQGPQFIFQYYREEENGRGNFPPRFSGLQFPNYSSELNVNALELDDSALYLCASSRRDRDIYEQYFGPGTRLTVT.

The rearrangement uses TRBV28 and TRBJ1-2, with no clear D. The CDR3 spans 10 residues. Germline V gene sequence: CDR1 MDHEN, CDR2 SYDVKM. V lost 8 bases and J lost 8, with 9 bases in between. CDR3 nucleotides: TGTGCCAGCTTAAAGCGGGGCTACACCTTC. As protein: CASLKRGYTF.

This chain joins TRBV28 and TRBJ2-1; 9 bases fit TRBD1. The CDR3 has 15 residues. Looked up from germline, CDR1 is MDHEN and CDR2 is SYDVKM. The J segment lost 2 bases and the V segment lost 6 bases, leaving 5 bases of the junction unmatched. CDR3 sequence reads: CASRRTGEAYNEQFF. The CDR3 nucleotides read TGTGCCAGCAGGCGGACAGGGGAGGCCTACAATGAGCAGTTCTTC.

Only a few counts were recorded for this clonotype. CDR3 amino acids: CASSLAHRDETQYF. The CDR3 DNA reads TGTGCCAGCAGCTTAGCGCACAGGGATGAGACCCAGTACTTC. The V call is TRBV7-6, the J call TRBJ2-5; maybe TRBD1 (6 bases). Deletions cut 0 bases from V and 5 bases from J, with 10 bases between. Germline V gene data show CDR1 as SGHVS and CDR2 as FNYEAQ. The CDR3 has 14 amino acids.

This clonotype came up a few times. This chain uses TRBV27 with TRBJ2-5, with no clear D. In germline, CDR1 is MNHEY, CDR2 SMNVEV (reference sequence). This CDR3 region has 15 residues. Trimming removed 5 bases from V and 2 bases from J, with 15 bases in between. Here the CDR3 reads CASSPIRTVQETQYF. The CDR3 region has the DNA TGTGCCAGCAGTCCTATCCGGACGGTGCAAGAGACCCAGTACTTC.

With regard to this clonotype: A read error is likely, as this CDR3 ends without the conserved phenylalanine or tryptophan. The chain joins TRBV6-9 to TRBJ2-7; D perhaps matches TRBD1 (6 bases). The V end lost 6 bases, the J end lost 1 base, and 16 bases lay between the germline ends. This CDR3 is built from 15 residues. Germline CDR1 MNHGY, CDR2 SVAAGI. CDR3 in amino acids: CASSRPPTGSYEQYC. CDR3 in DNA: TGTGCCAGCAGCCGCCCCCCGACAGGATCCTACGAGCAGTACTGC.

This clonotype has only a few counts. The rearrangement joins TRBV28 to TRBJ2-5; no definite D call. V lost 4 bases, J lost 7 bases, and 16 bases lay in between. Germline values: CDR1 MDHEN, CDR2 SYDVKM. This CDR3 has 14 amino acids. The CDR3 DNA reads TGTGCCAGCAGTTACCCGTCGAATTTGGGGACCCAGTACTTC. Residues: CASSYPSNLGTQYF.

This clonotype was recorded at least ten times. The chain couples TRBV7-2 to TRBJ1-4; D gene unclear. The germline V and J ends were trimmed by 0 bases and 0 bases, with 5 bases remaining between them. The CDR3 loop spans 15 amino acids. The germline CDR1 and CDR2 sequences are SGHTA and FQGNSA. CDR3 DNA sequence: TGTGCCAGCAGCTTAGCGGGTGCAACTAATGAAAAACTGTTTTTT. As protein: CASSLAGATNEKLFF.

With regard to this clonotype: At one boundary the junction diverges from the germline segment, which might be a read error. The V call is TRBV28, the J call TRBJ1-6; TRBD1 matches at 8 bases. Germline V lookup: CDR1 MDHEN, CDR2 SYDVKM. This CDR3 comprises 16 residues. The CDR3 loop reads CASRRRTGSWNSPLHF. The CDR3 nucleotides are TGTGCCAGCAGGCGCAGGACAGGGTCGTGGAATTCACCCCTACACTTT.

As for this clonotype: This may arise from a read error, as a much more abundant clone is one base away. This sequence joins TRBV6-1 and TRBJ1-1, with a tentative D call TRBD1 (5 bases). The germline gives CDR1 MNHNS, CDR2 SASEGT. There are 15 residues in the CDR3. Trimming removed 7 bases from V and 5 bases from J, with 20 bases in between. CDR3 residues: CASIYSWGEQTEAFF. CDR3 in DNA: TGTGCCAGCATTTACTCCTGGGGCGAACAGACTGAAGCTTTCTTT.

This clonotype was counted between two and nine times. CDR3 in amino acids: CASRHQGAGGPGEQFF. CDR3 in DNA: TGTGCCAGCAGACATCAAGGGGCGGGGGGGCCGGGTGAGCAGTTCTTC. V is TRBV6-1 and J is TRBJ2-1; 9 nucleotides agree with TRBD2. The V gene's germline CDR1 is MNHNS and CDR2 SASEGT. Trimming at V came to 6 bases and at J to 9 bases, leaving 15 bases not matched to a gene. The CDR3 has 16 residues.

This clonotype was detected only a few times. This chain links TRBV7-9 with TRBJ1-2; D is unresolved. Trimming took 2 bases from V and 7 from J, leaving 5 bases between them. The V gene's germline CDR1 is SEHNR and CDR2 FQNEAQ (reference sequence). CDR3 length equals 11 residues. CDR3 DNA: TGTGCCAGCAGCTTATCGGTTGGCTACACCTTC. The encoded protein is CASSLSVGYTF.

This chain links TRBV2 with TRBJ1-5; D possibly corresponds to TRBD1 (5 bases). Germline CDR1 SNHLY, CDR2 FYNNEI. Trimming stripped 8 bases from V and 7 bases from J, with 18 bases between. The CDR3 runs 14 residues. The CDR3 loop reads CASGSGTNLQPQHF. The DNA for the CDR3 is TGTGCCAGCGGATCCGGGACCAACTTACAGCCCCAGCATTTT.

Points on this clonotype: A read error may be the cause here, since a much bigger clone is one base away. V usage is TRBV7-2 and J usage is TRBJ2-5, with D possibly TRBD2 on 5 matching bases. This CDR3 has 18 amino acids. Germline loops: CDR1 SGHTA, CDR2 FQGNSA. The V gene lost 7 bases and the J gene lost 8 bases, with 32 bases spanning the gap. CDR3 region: CASTNLGYETANGKTQYF. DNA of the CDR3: TGTGCCAGCACGAACTTGGGTTATGAAACGGCTAACGGGAAAACCCAGTACTTC.

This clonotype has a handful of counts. The CDR3 here is CASSKRDTGYGYTF. CDR3 bases: TGTGCCAGCAGCAAGAGGGACACAGGCTATGGCTACACCTTC. The chain combines TRBV7-6 with TRBJ1-2; tentatively, D is TRBD1 (6 bases). Trimming stripped 5 bases from V and 4 bases from J, with 14 bases between. The CDR3 length is 14 residues. Germline values: CDR1 SGHVS, CDR2 FNYEAQ.

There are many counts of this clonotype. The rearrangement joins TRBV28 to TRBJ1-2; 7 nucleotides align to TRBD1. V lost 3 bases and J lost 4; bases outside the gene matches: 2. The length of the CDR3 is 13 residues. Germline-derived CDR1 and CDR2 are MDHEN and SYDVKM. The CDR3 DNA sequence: TGTGCCAGCAGTTTGACAGGGACCTATGGCTACACCTTC. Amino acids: CASSLTGTYGYTF.

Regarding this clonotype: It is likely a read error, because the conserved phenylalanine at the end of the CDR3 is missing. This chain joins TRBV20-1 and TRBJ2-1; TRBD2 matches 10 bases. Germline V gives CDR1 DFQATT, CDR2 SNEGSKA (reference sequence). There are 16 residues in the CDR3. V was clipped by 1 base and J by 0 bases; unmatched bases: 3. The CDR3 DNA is TGCAGTGCTAGAGGGACTAGCGGCAACTCCTACAATGAGCAGTTCTGC. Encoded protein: CSARGTSGNSYNEQFC.

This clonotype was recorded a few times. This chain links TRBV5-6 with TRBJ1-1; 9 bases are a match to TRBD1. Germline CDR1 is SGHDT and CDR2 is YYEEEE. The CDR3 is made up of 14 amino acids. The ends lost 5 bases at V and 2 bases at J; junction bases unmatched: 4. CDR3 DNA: TGTGCCAGCAGACACAGGGGGCGAAACACTGAAGCTTTCTTT. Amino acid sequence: CASRHRGRNTEAFF.

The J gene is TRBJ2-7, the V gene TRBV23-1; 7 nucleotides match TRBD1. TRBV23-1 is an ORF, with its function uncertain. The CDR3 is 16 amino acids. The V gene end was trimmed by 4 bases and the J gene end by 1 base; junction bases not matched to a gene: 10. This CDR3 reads CASSLTRDSFSYEQYF. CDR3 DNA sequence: TGCGCCAGCAGTCTCACCCGGGACAGCTTTTCCTACGAGCAGTACTTC.

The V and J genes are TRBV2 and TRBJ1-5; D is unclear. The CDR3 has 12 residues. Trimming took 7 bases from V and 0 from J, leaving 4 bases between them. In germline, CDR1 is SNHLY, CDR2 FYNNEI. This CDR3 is CASTDSNQPQHF. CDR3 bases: TGTGCCAGCACGGATAGCAATCAGCCCCAGCATTTT.

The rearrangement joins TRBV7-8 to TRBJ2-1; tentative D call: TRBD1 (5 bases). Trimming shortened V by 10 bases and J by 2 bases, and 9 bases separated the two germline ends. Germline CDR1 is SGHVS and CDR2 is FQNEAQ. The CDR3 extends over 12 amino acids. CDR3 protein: CATQTAYNEQFF. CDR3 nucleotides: TGTGCCACACAGACAGCCTACAATGAGCAGTTCTTC. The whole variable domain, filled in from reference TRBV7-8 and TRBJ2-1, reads GAGVSQSPRYKVAKRGQDVALRCDPISGHVSLFWYQQALGQGPEFLTYFQNEAQLDKSGLPSDRFFAERPEGSVSTLKIQRTQQEDSAVYLCATQTAYNEQFFGPGTRLTVL.

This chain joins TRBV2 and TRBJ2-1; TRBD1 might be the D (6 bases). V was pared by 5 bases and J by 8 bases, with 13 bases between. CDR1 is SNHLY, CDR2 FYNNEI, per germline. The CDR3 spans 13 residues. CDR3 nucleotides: TGTGCCAGCAGTAAGGATCAGGGGTATGAGCAGTTCTTC. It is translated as CASSKDQGYEQFF.

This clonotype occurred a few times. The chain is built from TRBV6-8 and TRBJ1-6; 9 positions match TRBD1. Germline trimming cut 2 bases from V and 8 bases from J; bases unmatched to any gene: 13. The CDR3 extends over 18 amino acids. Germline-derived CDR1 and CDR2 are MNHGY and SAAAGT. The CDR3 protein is CASSYVGQGMFGDSPLHF. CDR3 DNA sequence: TGTGCCAGCAGTTACGTTGGACAGGGGATGTTTGGGGATTCACCCCTCCACTTT.